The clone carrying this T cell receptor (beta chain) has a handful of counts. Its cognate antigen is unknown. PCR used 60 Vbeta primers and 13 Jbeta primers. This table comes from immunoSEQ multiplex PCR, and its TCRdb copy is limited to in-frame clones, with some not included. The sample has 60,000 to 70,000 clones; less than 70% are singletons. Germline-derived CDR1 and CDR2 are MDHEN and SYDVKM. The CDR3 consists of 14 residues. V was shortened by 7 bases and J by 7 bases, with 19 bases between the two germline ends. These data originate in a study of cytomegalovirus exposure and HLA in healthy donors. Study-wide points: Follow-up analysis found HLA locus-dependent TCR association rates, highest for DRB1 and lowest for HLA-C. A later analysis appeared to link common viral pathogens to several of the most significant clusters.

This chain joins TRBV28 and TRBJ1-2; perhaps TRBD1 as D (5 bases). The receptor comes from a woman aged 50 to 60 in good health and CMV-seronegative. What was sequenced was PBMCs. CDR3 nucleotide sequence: TGTGCCAGCATCTCGGGACTGCCTTGGGGTGGCTACACCTTC. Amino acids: CASISGLPWGGYTF.